These T cell receptor beta chains were read from a single sample in a study of T cells in Graves' hyperthyroidism and ophthalmopathy. TCRdb reprocessed the multiplex PCR reads via MiXCR and lists one record per CDR3 protein. This table has roughly 240,000 distinct CDR3 sequences, roughly a quarter appearing once. Sequenced sample: blood. The receptors originated from a woman in her thirties or forties with Graves' ophthalmopathy. The CDR3 runs from the conserved cysteine through the conserved F or W. D genes are given only for firm matches. Clone size is shown for a subset of rows, as once, few, many or a class of expanded clone.

-,few,TRBV6-1,TRBJ2-7,TGTGCCAGCAGTAACGCTGGACAGTACGAGCAGTACTTC,CASSNAGQYEQYF
-,-,TRBV5-1,TRBJ1-1,TGCGCCAGCAGCACCGGGAGGAACACTGAAGCTTTCTTT,CASSTGRNTEAFF
-,once,TRBV12-3/TRBV12-4,TRBJ1-1,TGTGCCAGCAGTCCGGGGCCCTTGACCACTGAAGCTTTCTTT,CASSPGPLTTEAFF
-,many,TRBV27,TRBJ2-7,TGTGCCAGCAGTTTGGGACCCACGATTGGATACGAGCAGTACTTC,CASSLGPTIGYEQYF
-,many,TRBV2,TRBJ2-7,TGTGCCAGCAGTGCAGCAGGTATTAGCTCCTACGAGCAGTACTTC,CASSAAGISSYEQYF
-,many,TRBV7-2,TRBJ2-7,TGTGCCAGCAGCTTAAGGGGGGAGGGCTCCTACGAGCAGTACTTC,CASSLRGEGSYEQYF
TRBD1,many,TRBV5-1,TRBJ1-2,TGCGCCAGCAGCCACAGCAGGGGGCTTTTGGGAGGCTACACCTTC,CASSHSRGLLGGYTF
-,many,TRBV20-1,TRBJ2-7,TGCAGTGCTAGAGATTACAGGGACTCCTACGAGCAGTACTTC,CSARDYRDSYEQYF
-,many,TRBV4-2,TRBJ1-2,TGTGCCAGCAGCCAAGCCGTAGGACAGCCGGAGAGCTATGGCTACACCTTC,CASSQAVGQPESYGYTF
-,-,TRBV24-1,TRBJ2-5,TGTGCCACCAGCAGAGGAGGGGCAGGGAGGGGGGAGACCCAGTACTTC,CATSRGGAGRGETQYF
TRBD1,many,TRBV20-1,TRBJ2-5,TGCAGTGCTAGCGGGACAGGGGTTCAAGAGACCCAGTACTTC,CSASGTGVQETQYF
-,many,TRBV18,TRBJ1-5,TGTGCCAGCTCACGGAAGACAAGCAATCAGCCCCAGCATTTT,CASSRKTSNQPQHF
TRBD1,-,TRBV20-1,TRBJ1-6,TGCAGTGCTAGAAAGTTTTCGGGACAGGTTTCAACCCTCCACTTT,CSARKFSGQVSTLHF
-,many,TRBV5-1,TRBJ1-3,TGCGCCAGCAGCTGGGGCTCTGGAAACACCATATATTTT,CASSWGSGNTIYF
-,-,TRBV6-2/TRBV6-3,TRBJ1-1,TGTGCCAGCACCTACAACAGGGCTGTTACTGAAGCTTTCTTT,CASTYNRAVTEAFF
-,-,TRBV3-1,TRBJ2-5,TGTGCCAGCAGCCAAGTCGCCGGCCCCCAAGAGACCCAGTACTTC,CASSQVAGPQETQYF
-,-,TRBV28,TRBJ1-5,TGTGCCAGCTGCGGTGGGGGTAGCAATCAGCCCCAGCATTTT,CASCGGGSNQPQHF
-,-,TRBV20-1,TRBJ1-2,TGCAGTGCTAGGGGAGCAGGGAGCATTGGCTATGGCTACACCTTC,CSARGAGSIGYGYTF
-,many,TRBV15,TRBJ2-4,TGTGCCACCAGCCCCCGACACGTAGCCAAAAACATTCAGTACTTC,CATSPRHVAKNIQYF
TRBD1,many,TRBV6-1,TRBJ2-7,TGTGCCAGCAGTGGAGGGACAGGGTGGTATTACGAGCAGTACTTC,CASSGGTGWYYEQYF
-,many,TRBV7-2,TRBJ1-2,TGTGCCAGCAGCTTAGCCCTTGGCTACACCTTC,CASSLALGYTF
TRBD1,many,TRBV5-1,TRBJ1-1,TGCGCCAGCACTCTGAGGCAGGGGGCTGGGACTGAAGCTTTCTTT,CASTLRQGAGTEAFF
-,many,TRBV18,TRBJ1-2,TGTGCCAGCTCACCACAATCCGCTCTATATGGCTACACCTTC,CASSPQSALYGYTF
TRBD1,many,TRBV5-1,TRBJ2-7,TGCGCCAGCAGAGGGACAGGGGACGCGCAGTACTTC,CASRGTGDAQYF
-,many,TRBV6-5,TRBJ2-7,TGTGCCAGCAGTTCTGACAGAATCTCCTACGAGCAGTACTTC,CASSSDRISYEQYF
-,-,TRBV12-3/TRBV12-4,TRBJ2-2,TGTGCCAGCAGTCCATTGGCCCATCAAGGTACCGGGGAGCTGTTTTTT,CASSPLAHQGTGELFF
TRBD1,-,TRBV11-2,TRBJ2-7,TGTGCCAGCAGCTTAAGGCTTGGGACAGGGGCCTACGAGCAGTACTTC,CASSLRLGTGAYEQYF
TRBD2,-,TRBV11-2,TRBJ2-5,TGTGCCAGCAGCTTGGAGGTAGCGGGAGGGCCGGAAGAGACCCAGTACTTC,CASSLEVAGGPEETQYF
TRBD1,-,TRBV25-1,TRBJ2-2,TGTGCCAGCAGTGCTAGGGGACAGCTACTAGCGAACACCGGGGAGCTGTTTTTT,CASSARGQLLANTGELFF
-,-,TRBV7-4,TRBJ1-2,TGTGCCAGCAGCTCCACGGGGACCGTAGGCTACACCTTC,CASSSTGTVGYTF
TRBD2,-,TRBV7-8,TRBJ2-5,TGTGCCAGCAGCTTCTCCCGAGTGGCTAGCGGACAAGAGACCCAGTACTTC,CASSFSRVASGQETQYF
-,many,TRBV12-3/TRBV12-4,TRBJ1-1,TGTGCCAGCAGCCAAACAGGAACGTACACTGAAGCTTTCTTT,CASSQTGTYTEAFF
-,-,TRBV11-1,TRBJ1-5,TGTGCCAGCAGCCAGGACTACAATCAGCCCCAGCATTTT,CASSQDYNQPQHF
TRBD1,many,TRBV11-2,TRBJ2-6,TGTGCCAGCAGCTCAAGGGACAGGGGGTTCACTGGGGCCAACGTCCTGACTTTC,CASSSRDRGFTGANVLTF
TRBD1,-,TRBV11-2,TRBJ1-6,TGTGCCAGCAGTCCGACAGGGTCCTTATCACCCCTCCACTTT,CASSPTGSLSPLHF
-,-,TRBV28,TRBJ1-2,TGTGCCAGCAGAGGGGGAGGCTACACCTTC,CASRGGGYTF
TRBD1,few,TRBV20-1,TRBJ2-2,TGCAGTGCCCCGACAGGGACCGGGGAGCTGTTTTTT,CSAPTGTGELFF
TRBD1,many,TRBV29-1,TRBJ2-7,TGCAGCGTTGAAGTCCCAGGGGGATCCTACGAGCAGTACTTC,CSVEVPGGSYEQYF
-,many,TRBV6-1,TRBJ2-7,TGTGCCAGCAGTGAACGTGGCGGGCTCAGCTCCTACGAGCAGTACTTC,CASSERGGLSSYEQYF
TRBD1,many,TRBV5-1,TRBJ1-1,TGCGCCAGCAGCACAGAGACAGGGTTCGCTGAAGCTTTCTTT,CASSTETGFAEAFF
TRBD2,many,TRBV20-1,TRBJ2-5,TGCAGTTCTTCCCCAGGACTAGGGTGGGCCCAGTACTTC,CSSSPGLGWAQYF
-,many,TRBV10-3,TRBJ1-1,TGTGCCATCAGTGAGCCAAACACTGAAGCTTTCTTT,CAISEPNTEAFF
-,-,TRBV27,TRBJ2-5,TGTGCCAGCAGCCAGTTCCTGGGAGAGACCCAGTACTTC,CASSQFLGETQYF
-,many,TRBV11-3,TRBJ2-5,TGTGCCAGCAGCTTAGTTACAGAAGAGACCCAGTACTTC,CASSLVTEETQYF
-,many,TRBV14,TRBJ1-5,TGTGCCAGCAGCCAAGATCACCGGGGAAGGCAGCCCCAGCATTTT,CASSQDHRGRQPQHF
-,many,TRBV6-5,TRBJ2-5,TGTGCCAGCAGCCGATACTCTCAAGAGACCCAGTACTTC,CASSRYSQETQYF
-,many,TRBV29-1,TRBJ1-2,TGCAGCGTTGAAGGGACGGAAGACTATGGCTACACCTTC,CSVEGTEDYGYTF
-,-,TRBV7-2,TRBJ2-7,TGTGCCAGCAGCTTTCAGGGCAGGGTAGGCGAGCAGTACTTC,CASSFQGRVGEQYF
-,-,TRBV28,TRBJ2-7,TGTGCCAGCAGCCTCGGGGGTAGGGGGGCCTACGAGCAGTACTTC,CASSLGGRGAYEQYF